The source of this TCR beta chain is a study of T-cell reconstitution after alpha-beta-depleted transplantation in children. Study-wide findings and caveats: There were some patients whose high TCRbeta diversity at day 60 came from surviving recipient T cells and thymic progenitors. After transplant, at about two months, alpha-beta T cells were reportedly derived from several hundred expanded graft clones. At the one-year point after transplant, T-cell counts and TCRbeta diversity were found to come mostly from T cells that had been newly produced.

The sample holds many counts of this clonotype. The antigen is not known. The length of the CDR3 is 15 residues. V was clipped by 3 bases and J by 1 base; unmatched bases: 4. From germline, CDR1 is SGHRS and CDR2 YFSETQ. Preparation of the TCRbeta library involved a method that used unique molecular identifiers. TCRdb called the PCR reads again in MiXCR, with one record for every CDR3 protein. The table has around 190,000 distinct CDR3 sequences, 6.6% seen once. The receptor comes from a boy between 2 and 10 years old with acute lymphoblastic leukemia, due to receive a stem cell transplant. Sequences were derived from PBMCs, sampled before TCRalphabeta/CD19-depleted stem cell transplant. This chain connects TRBV5-1 to TRBJ1-1; 9 bases map to TRBD1. CDR3 protein: CASSSSTGGNTEAFF. The CDR3 nucleotides read TGCGCCAGCAGCTCATCGACAGGGGGGAACACTGAAGCTTTCTTT.